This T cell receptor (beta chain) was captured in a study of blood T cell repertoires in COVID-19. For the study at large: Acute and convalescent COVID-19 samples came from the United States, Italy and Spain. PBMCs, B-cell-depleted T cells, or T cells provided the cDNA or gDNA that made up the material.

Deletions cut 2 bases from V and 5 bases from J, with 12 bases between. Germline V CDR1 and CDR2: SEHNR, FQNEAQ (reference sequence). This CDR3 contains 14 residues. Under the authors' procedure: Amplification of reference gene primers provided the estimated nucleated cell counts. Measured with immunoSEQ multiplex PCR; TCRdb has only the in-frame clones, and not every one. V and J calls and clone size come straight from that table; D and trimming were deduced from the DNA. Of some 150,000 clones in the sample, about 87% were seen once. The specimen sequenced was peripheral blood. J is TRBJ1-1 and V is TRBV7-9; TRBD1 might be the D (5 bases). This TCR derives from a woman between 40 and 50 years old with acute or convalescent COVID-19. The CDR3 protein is CASSLIFRVTEAFF. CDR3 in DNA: TGTGCCAGCAGCTTAATCTTCAGGGTTACTGAAGCTTTCTTT.